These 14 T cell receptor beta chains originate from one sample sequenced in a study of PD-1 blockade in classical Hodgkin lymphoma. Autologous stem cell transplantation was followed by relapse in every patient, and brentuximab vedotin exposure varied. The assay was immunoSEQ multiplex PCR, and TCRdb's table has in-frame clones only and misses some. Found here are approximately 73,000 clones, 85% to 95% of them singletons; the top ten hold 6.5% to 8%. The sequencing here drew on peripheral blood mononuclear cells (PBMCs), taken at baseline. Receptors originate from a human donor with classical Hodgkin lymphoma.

The chain's CDR3 is CASSALQGSNQPQHF. The CDR3 DNA sequence: TGTGCCAGTAGTGCCCTACAGGGATCGAATCAGCCCCAGCATTTT. The chain carries TRBV19 and TRBJ1-5; a possible D gene is TRBD1 (6 bases). Germline V lookup: CDR1 LNHDA, CDR2 SQIVND (reference sequence). The CDR3 length is 15 residues. With 5 bases removed from V and 4 bases from J, the gap between germline ends came to 15 bases.

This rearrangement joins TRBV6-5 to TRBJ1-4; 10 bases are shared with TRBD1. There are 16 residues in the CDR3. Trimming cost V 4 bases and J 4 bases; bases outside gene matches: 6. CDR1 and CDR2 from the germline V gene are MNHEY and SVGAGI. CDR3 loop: CASSSGTGVLNEKLFF. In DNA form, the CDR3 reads TGTGCCAGCAGTTCCGGGACAGGGGTACTTAATGAAAAACTGTTTTTT.

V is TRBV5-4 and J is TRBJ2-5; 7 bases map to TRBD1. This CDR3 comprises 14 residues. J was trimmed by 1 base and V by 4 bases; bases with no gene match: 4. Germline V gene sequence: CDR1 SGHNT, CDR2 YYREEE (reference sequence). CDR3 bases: TGTGCCAGCAGCCTGACAGGGCTCCAAGAGACCCAGTACTTC. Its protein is CASSLTGLQETQYF.

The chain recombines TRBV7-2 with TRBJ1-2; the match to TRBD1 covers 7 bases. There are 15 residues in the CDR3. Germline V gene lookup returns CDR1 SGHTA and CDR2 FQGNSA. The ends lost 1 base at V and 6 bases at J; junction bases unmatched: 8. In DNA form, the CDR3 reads TGTGCCAGCAGCTTAGGCCGGACAGGCTACGATGGCTACACCTTC. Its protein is CASSLGRTGYDGYTF.

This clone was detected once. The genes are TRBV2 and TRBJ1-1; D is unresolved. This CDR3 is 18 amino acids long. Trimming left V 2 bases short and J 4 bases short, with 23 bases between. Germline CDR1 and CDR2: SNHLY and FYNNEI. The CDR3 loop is CASSEFPGLAGLGTEAFF. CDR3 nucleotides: TGTGCCAGCAGTGAATTCCCGGGATTGGCCGGTCTGGGCACTGAAGCTTTCTTT.

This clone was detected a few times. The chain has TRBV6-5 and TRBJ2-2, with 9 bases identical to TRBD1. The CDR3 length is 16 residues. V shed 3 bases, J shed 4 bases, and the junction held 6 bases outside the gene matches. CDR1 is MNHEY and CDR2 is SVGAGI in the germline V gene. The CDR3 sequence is CASSYADRGGTGELFF. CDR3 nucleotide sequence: TGTGCCAGCAGTTATGCGGACAGGGGCGGCACCGGGGAGCTGTTTTTT.

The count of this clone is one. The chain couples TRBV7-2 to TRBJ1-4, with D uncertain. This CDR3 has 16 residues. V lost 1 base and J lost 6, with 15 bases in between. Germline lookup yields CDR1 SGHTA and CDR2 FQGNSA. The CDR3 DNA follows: TGTGCCAGCAGCTTAGTAATGGGAACGGGGTATGAAAAACTGTTTTTT. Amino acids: CASSLVMGTGYEKLFF.

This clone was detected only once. The CDR3 DNA follows: TGTGCCAGCAGCGACCGCGGGACAGGGGCCGAGCAGTACTTC. Translated: CASSDRGTGAEQYF. This chain uses TRBV9 with TRBJ2-7; 10 nucleotides agree with TRBD1. This CDR3 is 14 amino acids long. CDR1 and CDR2 from the germline V gene are SGDLS and YYNGEE. Losses at the gene ends were 3 bases for V and 6 bases for J; bases not matched to a gene: 6. Filled out from reference TRBV9 and TRBJ2-7, the complete variable domain reads DSGVTQTPKHLITATGQRVTLRCSPRSGDLSVYWYQQSLDQGLQFLIQYYNGEERAKGNILERFSAQQFPDLHSELNLSSLELGDSALYFCASSDRGTGAEQYFGPGTRLTVT.

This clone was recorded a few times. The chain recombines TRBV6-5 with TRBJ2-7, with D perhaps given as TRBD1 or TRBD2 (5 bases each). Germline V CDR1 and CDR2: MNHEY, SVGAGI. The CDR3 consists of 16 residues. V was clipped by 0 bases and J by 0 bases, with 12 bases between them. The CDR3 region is CASSYSPPGSSYEQYF. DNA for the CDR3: TGTGCCAGCAGTTACTCCCCCCCAGGGAGCTCCTACGAGCAGTACTTC.

The CDR3 coding sequence is TGTGCCAGCAGTTTAGTGGATACGCAGTATTTT. Its protein is CASSLVDTQYF. This chain links TRBV28 with TRBJ2-3; D gene unclear. Germline V CDR1 and CDR2: MDHEN, SYDVKM. V was pared by 2 bases and J by 6 bases, with 3 bases between. This CDR3 is 11 amino acids long.

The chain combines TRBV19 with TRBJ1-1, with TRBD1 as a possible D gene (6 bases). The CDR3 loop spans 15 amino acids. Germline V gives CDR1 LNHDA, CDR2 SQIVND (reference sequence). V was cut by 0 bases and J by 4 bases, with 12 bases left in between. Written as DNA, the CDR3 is TGTGCCAGTAGTATAGATATCGGAGGGGGCACTGAAGCTTTCTTT. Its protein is CASSIDIGGGTEAFF. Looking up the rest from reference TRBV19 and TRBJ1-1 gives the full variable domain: DGGITQSPKYLFRKEGQNVTLSCEQNLNHDAMYWYRQDPGQGLRLIYYSQIVNDFQKGDIAEGYSVSREKKESFPLTVTSAQKNPTAFYLCASSIDIGGGTEAFFGQGTRLTVV.

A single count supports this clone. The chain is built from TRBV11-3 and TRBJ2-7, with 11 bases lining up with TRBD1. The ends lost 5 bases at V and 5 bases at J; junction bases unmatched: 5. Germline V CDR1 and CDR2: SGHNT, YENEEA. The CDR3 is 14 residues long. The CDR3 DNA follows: TGTGCCAGCAGCCCCGGACAGGGGGCCAACGAGCAGTACTTC. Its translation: CASSPGQGANEQYF.

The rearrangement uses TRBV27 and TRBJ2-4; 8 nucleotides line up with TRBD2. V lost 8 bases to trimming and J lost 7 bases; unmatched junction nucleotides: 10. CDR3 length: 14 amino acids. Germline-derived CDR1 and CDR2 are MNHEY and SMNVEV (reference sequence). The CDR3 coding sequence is TGTGCCAGCGGACGGGAGGGGATACGGAACATTCAGTACTTC. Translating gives CASGREGIRNIQYF.

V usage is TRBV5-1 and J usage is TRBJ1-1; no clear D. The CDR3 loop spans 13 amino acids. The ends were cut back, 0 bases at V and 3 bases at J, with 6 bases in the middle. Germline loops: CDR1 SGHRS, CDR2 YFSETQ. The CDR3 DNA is TGCGCCAGCAGCTTGGACAGTTACACTGAAGCTTTCTTT. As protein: CASSLDSYTEAFF. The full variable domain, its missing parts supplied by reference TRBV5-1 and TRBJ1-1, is KAGVTQTPRYLIKTRGQQVTLSCSPISGHRSVSWYQQTPGQGLQFLFEYFSETQRNKGNFPGRFSGRQFSNSRSEMNVSTLELGDSALYLCASSLDSYTEAFFGQGTRLTVV.